This TCR beta chain was obtained from a study of blood T cell repertoires in COVID-19. Study in general: The United States, Italy and Spain provided the acute and convalescent COVID-19 samples. From T cells, B-cell-depleted T cells, or PBMCs came the material, which was cDNA or gDNA.

Per the original methods: Researchers report that nucleated cell counts were estimated from reference gene primer amplification. The table came from immunoSEQ multiplex PCR; TCRdb's copy has only in-frame clones and leaves some out. The V and J calls and clone size were taken over from that table, and D and trimming were inferred from the DNA. The sample lists 220,000 or so clones, approximately 88% occurring once. The CDR3 spans 17 residues. Trimming cost V 3 bases and J 7 bases; bases outside gene matches: 15. Per germline, CDR1 SNHLY and CDR2 FYNNEI. The receptor's source is a man aged 60 to 69 who had recovered from COVID-19. Sequenced input: peripheral blood. The chain carries TRBV2 and TRBJ2-3; 8 nucleotides align to TRBD2. The CDR3 sequence is CASSERWGGGLGNTQYF. The CDR3 DNA reads TGTGCCAGCAGTGAGAGGTGGGGCGGGGGGCTCGGAAATACGCAGTATTTT.